The 15 T cell receptor beta chains below come from one sample, sequenced in a study of T-cell memory formation after mild COVID-19. TCRdb passed the 5' RACE reads through MiXCR, listing each CDR3 protein once. The sample includes roughly 550,000 distinct CDR3 sequences, approximately 20% of them seen just once. Source material: PBMCs or a T cell subset sorted from them (not recorded which). The receptor set was obtained from an adult woman who had mild COVID-19 (a few samples of this study predate the infection). Cell type and time point are not known.

This clonotype was seen a handful of times. The CDR3 here is CASSVQSRGQGGYTF. The CDR3, as DNA: TGTGCCAGCAGCGTACAGTCGCGCGGTCAAGGGGGCTACACCTTC. The V gene is TRBV7-3, the J gene TRBJ1-2; the D is unclear. In germline, CDR1 is SGHTA, CDR2 FQGTGA. Deletions cut 5 bases from V and 8 bases from J, with 21 bases between. This CDR3 is 15 amino acids long.

The rearrangement joins TRBV27 to TRBJ1-4; no reliable D call. Deletions cut 6 bases from V and 6 bases from J, with 14 bases between. The length of the CDR3 is 14 residues. The V gene's germline CDR1 is MNHEY and CDR2 SMNVEV (reference sequence). The CDR3 reads CASRSEGRDEKLFF. The CDR3 region has the DNA TGTGCCAGCAGGTCCGAGGGAAGGGATGAAAAACTGTTTTTT.

This clonotype was observed a few times. The chain joins TRBV10-3 to TRBJ1-2; maybe TRBD1 (6 bases). Germline loops: CDR1 ENHRY, CDR2 SYGVKD. Between the trimmed V and J ends, which lost 8 bases and 6 bases, there was a span of 22 bases. The CDR3 runs 15 residues. CDR3 region: CAIASGDTRMDGYTF. The CDR3 nucleotides read TGTGCCATCGCTAGCGGGGACACCCGGATGGATGGCTACACCTTC.

This clonotype was seen a handful of times. The chain joins TRBV14 to TRBJ2-1, with 12 nucleotides matching TRBD2. Germline V gene sequence: CDR1 SGHDN, CDR2 FVKESK. The V and J ends lost 4 bases and 4 bases, in that order; junction bases with no gene match: 14. CDR3 length: 19 amino acids. The CDR3 DNA reads as TGTGCCAGCAGCCCCGGCCCCGGGGCTAGCGGGGGGGATTACAATGAGCAGTTCTTC. Translating gives CASSPGPGASGGDYNEQFF.

This clonotype was observed a few times. The chain couples TRBV7-9 to TRBJ2-7; TRBD1 matches 9 bases. V shed 8 bases and J 3 bases; nucleotides not matched to a gene: 2. From germline, CDR1 is SEHNR and CDR2 FQNEAQ (reference sequence). The CDR3 runs 12 residues. The CDR3 DNA reads TGTGCCAGCGGGACAGGGCTCTACGAGCAGTACTTC. Protein sequence: CASGTGLYEQYF.

This clonotype turned up a few times. The V call is TRBV27, the J call TRBJ2-1, with TRBD2 identical over 8 bases. The CDR3 is 11 amino acids. Germline CDR1 and CDR2: MNHEY and SMNVEV (reference sequence). V lost 3 bases to trimming and J lost 15 bases; unmatched junction nucleotides: 4. The CDR3 loop reads CASSLGTSWFF. DNA for the CDR3: TGTGCCAGCAGTTTGGGGACTAGTTGGTTCTTC.

This clonotype occurred many times. The rearrangement links TRBV5-1 to TRBJ2-1; TRBD1 matches 10 bases. The ends lost 4 bases at V and 4 bases at J; junction bases unmatched: 5. The length of the CDR3 is 15 residues. Germline assignment: CDR1 SGHRS and CDR2 YFSETQ. This CDR3 reads CASSVDRGEYNEQFF. The CDR3 region has the DNA TGCGCCAGCAGCGTGGACAGGGGGGAATACAATGAGCAGTTCTTC.

The rearrangement uses TRBV2 and TRBJ2-3; D is ambiguous. With 7 bases removed from V and 4 bases from J, the gap between germline ends came to 3 bases. In germline, CDR1 is SNHLY, CDR2 FYNNEI. CDR3 length: 10 residues. The CDR3 DNA follows: TGTGCCAGCAAGGCAGATACGCAGTATTTT. Translating gives CASKADTQYF.

This chain connects TRBV12-3 or TRBV12-4 to TRBJ2-4; TRBD1 aligns across 7 bases. The CDR3 loop spans 15 amino acids. V gave up 6 bases and J gave up 5 bases; unmatched junction bases: 10. CDR3 coding DNA: TGTGCCAGCAGAAGATCCTTTACAGGGGAAAACATTCAGTACTTC. Protein: CASRRSFTGENIQYF.

This sequence joins TRBV2 and TRBJ2-1; 9 bases agree with TRBD2. From germline, CDR1 is SNHLY and CDR2 FYNNEI. The V segment lost 11 bases and the J segment 4 bases; nucleotides outside the gene matches: 15. The CDR3 is 16 residues long. The CDR3 protein is CAGRRASGVLYNEQFF. The CDR3 bases are TGTGCCGGTCGTAGGGCTAGCGGGGTACTATACAATGAGCAGTTCTTC. Supplemented by reference TRBV2 and TRBJ2-1, the full variable domain reads EPEVTQTPSHQVTQMGQEVILRCVPISNHLYFYWYRQILGQKVEFLVSFYNNEISEKSEIFDDQFSVERPDGSNFTLKIRSTKLEDSAMYFCAGRRASGVLYNEQFFGPGTRLTVL.

This clonotype has a handful of counts. The chain links TRBV2 to TRBJ1-4; tentative D call: TRBD1 (6 bases). The CDR3 is made up of 17 amino acids. In germline, CDR1 is SNHLY, CDR2 FYNNEI. Trimming removed 4 bases from V and 0 bases from J, with 15 bases in between. CDR3 sequence (DNA): TGTGCCAGCAGTGCCTACAGGGACCAGCCAACTAATGAAAAACTGTTTTTT. This encodes CASSAYRDQPTNEKLFF.

V usage is TRBV29-1 and J usage is TRBJ2-2; D remains ambiguous. The CDR3 runs 14 residues. The germline V and J ends were trimmed by 7 bases and 5 bases, with 17 bases remaining between them. The germline gives CDR1 SQVTM, CDR2 ANQGSEA. CDR3 sequence (DNA): TGCAGCGCCCCAATTCCGGGTCGAACCGGGGAGCTGTTTTTT. Amino acids: CSAPIPGRTGELFF.

This clonotype has a count of ten or more. The J gene is TRBJ2-1, the V gene TRBV23-1, with 13 positions matching TRBD2. TRBV23-1 counts as an open reading frame of uncertain function. V shed 0 bases and J 9 bases; nucleotides not matched to a gene: 2. The CDR3 runs to 15 residues. The CDR3 DNA reads as TGCGCCAGCAGTCAATCTGGACTAGCGGGAGTTGAGCAGTTCTTC. Encoded protein: CASSQSGLAGVEQFF.

This clonotype has ten or more counts. The chain has TRBV12-3 or TRBV12-4 and TRBJ2-2; 14 bases agree with TRBD2. CDR3 length: 15 amino acids. With 5 bases clipped from V and 5 bases from J, the junction kept 1 base outside the gene matches. CDR3 sequence: CASSRLAGGTGELFF. The CDR3 nucleotides are TGTGCCAGCAGTCGACTAGCGGGAGGGACCGGGGAGCTGTTTTTT.

The V call is TRBV5-1, the J call TRBJ2-5; D unclear. Deletions cut 2 bases from V and 3 bases from J, with 5 bases between. CDR1 is SGHRS, CDR2 YFSETQ, per germline. The CDR3 spans 12 residues. CDR3 residues: CASSFAEETQYF. Here the CDR3 DNA reads TGCGCCAGCAGCTTCGCTGAAGAGACCCAGTACTTC.